Below are 4 T cell receptor beta chains sequenced from a single sample in a study of blood T cell repertoires in COVID-19. Profiling relied on immunoSEQ multiplex PCR, and the TCRdb table lists in-frame clones only, not all of them. The data hold a few hundred thousand clones, with 87% observed a single time. Sequenced sample: PBMCs or T cells enriched from blood (not recorded which). The receptors come from a man between 25 and 39 years old in a cohort exposed to, infected with or recovered from COVID-19 (not recorded which).

This chain links TRBV19 with TRBJ1-1, with 10 bases aligning to TRBD1. The germline V gene has CDR1 LNHDA and CDR2 SQIVND (reference sequence). Trimming took 5 bases from V and 4 from J; bases not matched to a gene: 7. The CDR3 is made up of 15 amino acids. CDR3 bases: TGTGCCAGTAGTTTCTCCCGGGACAGGGGCACTGAAGCTTTCTTT. Encoded protein: CASSFSRDRGTEAFF.

At least ten counts were recorded for this clone. The V call is TRBV28, the J call TRBJ1-6; D remains ambiguous. This CDR3 has 11 residues. The germline V gene has CDR1 MDHEN and CDR2 SYDVKM. Trimming took 5 bases from V and 13 from J, leaving 9 bases between them. CDR3 in amino acids: CASSPLGPLHF. In DNA form, the CDR3 reads TGTGCCAGCAGTCCGCTCGGGCCCCTCCACTTT. Combining the CDR3 with reference TRBV28 and TRBJ1-6 gives the whole variable domain DVKVTQSSRYLVKRTGEKVFLECVQDMDHENMFWYRQDPGLGLRLIYFSYDVKMKEKGDIPEGYSVSREKKERFSLILESASTNQTSMYLCASSPLGPLHFGNGTRLTVT.

This clone was observed a handful of times. The chain employs TRBV20-1 and TRBJ2-3; D may be TRBD2 (5 bases). From germline, CDR1 is DFQATT and CDR2 SNEGSKA (reference sequence). The CDR3 is 13 amino acids. Trimming cost V 3 bases and J 5 bases, with 12 bases left between them. CDR3 in DNA: TGCAGTGCTAGTCCCGCCGGGAAAGATACGCAGTATTTT. Its protein is CSASPAGKDTQYF.

This chain links TRBV5-6 with TRBJ2-7; the match to TRBD1 covers 7 bases. This CDR3 comprises 15 residues. Trimming cost V 6 bases and J 2 bases; bases outside gene matches: 11. Germline lookup yields CDR1 SGHDT and CDR2 YYEEEE. CDR3 nucleotide sequence: TGTGCCAGCACCTCCTTCAGACAGGGACCCTACGAGCAGTACTTC. Translated: CASTSFRQGPYEQYF. Full variable domain (rest looked up from reference TRBV5-6 and TRBJ2-7): DAGVTQSPTHLIKTRGQQVTLRCSPKSGHDTVSWYQQALGQGPQFIFQYYEEEERQRGNFPDRFSGHQFPNYSSELNVNALLLGDSALYLCASTSFRQGPYEQYFGPGTRLTVT.